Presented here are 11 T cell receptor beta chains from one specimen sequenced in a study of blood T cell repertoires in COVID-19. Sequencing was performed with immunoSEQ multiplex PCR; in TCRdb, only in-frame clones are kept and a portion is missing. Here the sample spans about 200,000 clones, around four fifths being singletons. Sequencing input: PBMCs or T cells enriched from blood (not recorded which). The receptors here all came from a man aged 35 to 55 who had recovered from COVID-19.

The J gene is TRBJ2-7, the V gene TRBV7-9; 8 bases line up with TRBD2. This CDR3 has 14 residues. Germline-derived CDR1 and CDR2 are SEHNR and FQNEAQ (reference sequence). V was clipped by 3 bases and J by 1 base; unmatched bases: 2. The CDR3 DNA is TGTGCCAGCAGCTTGAGCGGGGGATCCTACGAGCAGTACGTC. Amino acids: CASSLSGGSYEQYV.

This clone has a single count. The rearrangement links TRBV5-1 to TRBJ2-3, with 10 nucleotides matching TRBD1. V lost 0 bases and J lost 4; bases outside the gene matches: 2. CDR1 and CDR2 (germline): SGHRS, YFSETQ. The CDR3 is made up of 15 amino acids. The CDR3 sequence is CASSLGDRGPDTQYF. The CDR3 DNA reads TGCGCCAGCAGCTTGGGGGACAGGGGTCCAGATACGCAGTATTTT. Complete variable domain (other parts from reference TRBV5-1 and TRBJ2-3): KAGVTQTPRYLIKTRGQQVTLSCSPISGHRSVSWYQQTPGQGLQFLFEYFSETQRNKGNFPGRFSGRQFSNSRSEMNVSTLELGDSALYLCASSLGDRGPDTQYFGPGTRLTVL.

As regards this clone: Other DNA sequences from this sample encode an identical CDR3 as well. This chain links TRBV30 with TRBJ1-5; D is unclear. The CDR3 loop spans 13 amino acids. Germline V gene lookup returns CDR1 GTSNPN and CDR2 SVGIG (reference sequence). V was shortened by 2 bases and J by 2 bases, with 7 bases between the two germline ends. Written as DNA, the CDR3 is TGTGCCTGGAGTTCCGGGGGCAATCAGCCCCAGCATTTT. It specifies CAWSSGGNQPQHF. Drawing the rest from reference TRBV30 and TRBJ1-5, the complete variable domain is SQTIHQWPATLVQPVGSPLSLECTVEGTSNPNLYWYRQAAGRGLQLLFYSVGIGQISSEVPQNLSASRPQDRQFILSSKKLLLSDSGFYLCAWSSGGNQPQHFGDGTRLSIL.

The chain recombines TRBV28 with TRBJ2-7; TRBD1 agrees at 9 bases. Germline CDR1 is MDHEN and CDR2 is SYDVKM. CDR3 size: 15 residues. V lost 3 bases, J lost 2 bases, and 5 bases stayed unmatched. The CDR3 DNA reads TGTGCCAGCAGTTTTGAAGACAGGGGGGCCTACGAGCAGTACTTC. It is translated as CASSFEDRGAYEQYF.

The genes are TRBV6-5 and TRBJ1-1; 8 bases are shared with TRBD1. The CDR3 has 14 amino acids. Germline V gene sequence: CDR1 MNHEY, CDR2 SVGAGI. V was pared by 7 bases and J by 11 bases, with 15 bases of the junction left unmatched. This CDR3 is CASTWGQDLSEAFF. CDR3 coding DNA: TGTGCCAGCACCTGGGGACAGGACCTATCGGAGGCTTTCTTT.

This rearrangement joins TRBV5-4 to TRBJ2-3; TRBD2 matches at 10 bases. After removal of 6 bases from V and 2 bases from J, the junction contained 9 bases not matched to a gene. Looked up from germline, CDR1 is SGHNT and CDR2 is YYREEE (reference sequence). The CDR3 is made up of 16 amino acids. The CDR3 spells CASTQPGTSDTDTQYF. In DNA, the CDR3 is TGTGCCAGCACACAACCCGGGACTAGCGACACAGATACGCAGTATTTT.

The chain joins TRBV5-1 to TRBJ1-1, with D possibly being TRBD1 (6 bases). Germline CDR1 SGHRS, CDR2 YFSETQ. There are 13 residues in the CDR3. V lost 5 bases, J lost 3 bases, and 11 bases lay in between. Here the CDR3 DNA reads TGCGCCAGCAGTCCGGACAGCGACACTGAAGCTTTCTTT. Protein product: CASSPDSDTEAFF.

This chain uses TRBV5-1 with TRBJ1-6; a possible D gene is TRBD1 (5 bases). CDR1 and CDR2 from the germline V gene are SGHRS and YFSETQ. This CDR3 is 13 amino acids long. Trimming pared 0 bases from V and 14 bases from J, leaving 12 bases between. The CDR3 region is CASSLGDSSSLHF. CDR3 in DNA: TGCGCCAGCAGCTTGGGTGACAGTTCCTCCCTCCACTTT.

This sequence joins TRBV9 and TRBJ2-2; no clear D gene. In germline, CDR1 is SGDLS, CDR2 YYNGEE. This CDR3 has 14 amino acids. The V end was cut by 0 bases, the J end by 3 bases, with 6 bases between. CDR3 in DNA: TGTGCCAGCAGCGTAGGCGGAGACACCGGGGAGCTGTTTTTT. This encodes CASSVGGDTGELFF.

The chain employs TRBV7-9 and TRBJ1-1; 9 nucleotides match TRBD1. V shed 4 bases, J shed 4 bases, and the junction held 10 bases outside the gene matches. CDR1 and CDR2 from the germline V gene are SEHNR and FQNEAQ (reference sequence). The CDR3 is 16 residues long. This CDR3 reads CASSSDWTGARTEAFF. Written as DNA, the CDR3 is TGTGCCAGCAGCTCAGATTGGACAGGGGCACGCACTGAAGCTTTCTTT.

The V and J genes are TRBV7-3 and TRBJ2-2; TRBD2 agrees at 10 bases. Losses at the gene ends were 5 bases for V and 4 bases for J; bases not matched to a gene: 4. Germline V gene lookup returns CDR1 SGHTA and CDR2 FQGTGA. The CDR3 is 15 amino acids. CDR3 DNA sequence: TGTGCCAGCAGCCCTAGCGGGAGTATCACCGGGGAGCTGTTTTTT. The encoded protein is CASSPSGSITGELFF.